This paragraph reports one T cell receptor beta chain. Its antigen is unidentified. This CDR3 is built from 15 residues. Trimming removed 8 bases from V and 0 bases from J, with 14 bases in between. Germline loops: CDR1 MGHRA, CDR2 YSYEKL. These data originate in a study of T cell responses to AZD1222 COVID-19 vaccine. Overall study results and limits: Donor demographics were predominantly white British with a female majority; clonal diversity may be underestimated.

Second-dose timings of about 4 or about 12 weeks were pooled. The method was immunoSEQ multiplex PCR; TCRdb's version includes in-frame clones alone and lacks a portion of them. Of under 140,000 clones in the sample, about 87% are singletons; the top ten hold approximately 15%. This chain connects TRBV4-1 to TRBJ1-3; possible D gene TRBD1, 5 bases. The TCR comes from an adult who received the AZD1222 COVID-19 vaccine. The sequencing here drew on peripheral blood, taken 28 days after the second AZD1222 dose. The CDR3 DNA is TGCGCCAGCCGGGGACGCGGACCCTCTGGAAACACCATATATTTT. This codes for CASRGRGPSGNTIYF.